A single T cell receptor beta chain is shown here with its context. Its cognate antigen has yet to be identified. Base quality data are lacking; no much larger clone is found one base away. The CDR3 measures 12 amino acids from cysteine to phenylalanine. Left in the record is the CDR3 DNA by itself, 36 bases read in frame from the first base. The germline V gene provides CDR1 SGHDT and CDR2 YYEEEE. The germline ends are 8 bases apart after V is trimmed by 3 bases and J by 5 bases. This entry is derived from a study of T cell repertoires in cytomegalovirus infection (dated by TCRdb to about 2019). Broadly, across the study: Donor HLA type was relevant to the analysis, as public TCR beta signatures indicated carriage of CMV infection together with the matching HLA type. Study-level results and caveats: The ex vivo response was dominated by HLA-C-restricted CMV-specific TCR beta clonotypes, and the single most frequent clonotype in two of eight donors was supplied by these HLA-C-restricted clonotypes. In both this cohort and an independent cohort of 352 donors, the cumulative frequency of public TCR beta family members distinguished carriers of CMV infection plus the relevant HLA type.

The reads were generated on an Illumina HiSeq 1500. TCRdb reprocessing: public reads trimmed at Q25 with fastp, clones called with MiXCR, in-frame beta chains kept. Entries that share a CDR3 protein sequence are merged under the most common genes and DNA. Recorded for this sample are approximately 500,000 distinct CDR3 sequences; more than 20% of them occurred a single time. About 12% of the sample goes to the ten largest clones. The sequence was obtained from a human donor in good health (CMV status not recorded). Some clones in this sample may be carry-over from other donors' samples. The sequenced sample was PBMCs. The receptor chain draws on TRBV5-6 and TRBJ2-5; TRBD2 is possibly the D segment (5 matching bases). The bases are TGTGCCAGCAGCTGGAGGCGGGAGACCCAGTACTTC. It is translated as CASSWRRETQYF. When the CDR3 is completed using the reference TRBV5-6 and TRBJ2-5 genes on either side, the full variable domain is DAGVTQSPTHLIKTRGQQVTLRCSPKSGHDTVSWYQQALGQGPQFIFQYYEEEERQRGNFPDRFSGHQFPNYSSELNVNALLLGDSALYLCASSWRRETQYFGPGTRLLVL.